Each of the 27 T cell receptor beta chains below was sequenced from the same sample in a study of T cells in Graves' hyperthyroidism and ophthalmopathy. What was amplified from RNA transcripts were TCR beta CDR3 regions. HTBI primers were used for first-round RT-PCR of the TCR CDR3. TCRdb used MiXCR to reprocess the multiplex PCR reads, holding one entry per CDR3 protein. The data contain 450,000 to 650,000 distinct CDR3 sequences, 17% of them singletons. Sequences were obtained from blood. All receptors come from a woman younger than 35 with Graves' ophthalmopathy.

This clonotype came up many times. The chain has TRBV9 and TRBJ2-7; D possibly corresponds to TRBD1 (5 bases). Germline V CDR1 and CDR2: SGDLS, YYNGEE. The CDR3 is 14 residues long. The V end lost 1 base, the J end lost 1 base, and 9 bases lay between the germline ends. DNA for the CDR3: TGTGCCAGCAGCGTACAGGGAAATTCCTACGAGCAGTACTTC. It yields the protein CASSVQGNSYEQYF. The full variable domain, in which reference TRBV9 and TRBJ2-7 provide the parts outside the CDR3, is DSGVTQTPKHLITATGQRVTLRCSPRSGDLSVYWYQQSLDQGLQFLIQYYNGEERAKGNILERFSAQQFPDLHSELNLSSLELGDSALYFCASSVQGNSYEQYFGPGTRLTVT.

This clonotype has only a few counts. This sequence joins TRBV20-1 and TRBJ1-2, with 7 bases aligning to TRBD1. Per the germline V gene, CDR1 is DFQATT and CDR2 is SNEGSKA (reference sequence). The V segment lost 0 bases and the J segment 3 bases; nucleotides outside the gene matches: 4. The CDR3 is 14 residues long. The CDR3 nucleotides read TGCAGTGCTAGAGATGAAGGGGGCGACTATGGCTACACCTTC. Its protein is CSARDEGGDYGYTF.

This clonotype was detected a few times. The chain combines TRBV6-2 or TRBV6-3 with TRBJ2-1; 14 bases are a match to TRBD2. The germline V gene encodes CDR1 MNHEY and CDR2 SVGEGT. V dropped 0 bases and J dropped 8; count of bases not matched to a gene: 12. CDR3 length: 19 amino acids. The CDR3 region is CASSYSRTGTSGRLDEQFF. The CDR3 DNA is TGTGCCAGCAGTTACTCCCGAACGGGGACTAGCGGGAGATTAGATGAGCAGTTCTTC.

V and J are TRBV4-1 and TRBJ1-1; D uncertain. CDR1 is MGHRA and CDR2 is YSYEKL in the germline V gene. V shed 0 bases and J shed 5 bases, with 16 bases lying between them. The CDR3 runs to 16 residues. The CDR3 DNA sequence: TGCGCCAGCAGCCAAGATTGGGTCAGCGTAGCTACTGAAGCTTTCTTT. It codes for CASSQDWVSVATEAFF.

In this sample, this clonotype turned up many times. The chain links TRBV28 to TRBJ2-7; the match to TRBD2 covers 7 bases. The J segment lost 1 base and the V segment lost 7 bases, leaving 7 bases of the junction unmatched. CDR3 length: 14 residues. CDR1 is MDHEN and CDR2 is SYDVKM in the germline V gene. DNA of the CDR3: TGTGCCAGCACCGCGTGGGGGGGATCCTACGAGCAGTACTTC. Its protein is CASTAWGGSYEQYF.

This chain uses TRBV5-5 with TRBJ2-7; no reliable D call. V was clipped by 0 bases and J by 0 bases, with 13 bases between them. CDR3 length: 16 residues. Germline V gene data show CDR1 as SGHKS and CDR2 as YYEKEE (reference sequence). The CDR3 loop is CASSLGSGQSSYEQYF. CDR3 bases: TGTGCCAGCAGCTTGGGGTCCGGGCAGAGCTCCTACGAGCAGTACTTC.

The chain is built from TRBV5-4 and TRBJ1-2; a possible D gene is TRBD1 (5 bases). The CDR3 totals 13 residues. V was pared by 4 bases and J by 7 bases, with 14 bases between. Germline loops: CDR1 SGHNT, CDR2 YYREEE (reference sequence). CDR3 sequence reads: CASSAGRGFGYTF. CDR3 coding DNA: TGTGCCAGCAGCGCGGGACGGGGGTTTGGCTACACCTTC.

The chain combines TRBV20-1 with TRBJ2-1, with 8 bases fitting TRBD1. The V gene end was trimmed by 6 bases and the J gene end by 6 bases; junction bases not matched to a gene: 13. CDR1 is DFQATT and CDR2 is SNEGSKA in the germline V gene (reference sequence). This CDR3 comprises 15 residues. This CDR3 is CSAEPGTGESNEQFF. CDR3 nucleotides: TGCAGTGCGGAACCCGGGACAGGAGAAAGCAATGAGCAGTTCTTC.

V and J are TRBV7-2 and TRBJ2-7; D could derive from TRBD1 or TRBD2 (6 bases each). Germline assignment: CDR1 SGHTA and CDR2 FQGNSA. The CDR3 spans 13 residues. Trimming removed 5 bases from V and 7 bases from J, with 15 bases in between. For the CDR3, the DNA is TGTGCCAGCAGCAAAGGAGGGCAGGGGGAGCAGTACTTC. Its protein product is CASSKGGQGEQYF. Filled out from reference TRBV7-2 and TRBJ2-7, the complete variable domain reads GAGVSQSPSNKVTEKGKDVELRCDPISGHTALYWYRQSLGQGLEFLIYFQGNSAPDKSGLPSDRFSAERTGGSVSTLTIQRTQQEDSAVYLCASSKGGQGEQYFGPGTRLTVT.

The chain recombines TRBV7-3 with TRBJ2-1; 12 nucleotides agree with TRBD2. J gave up 1 base and V 5 bases, and 12 bases lay outside the gene matches. CDR3 length: 19 amino acids. Germline-derived CDR1 and CDR2 are SGHTA and FQGTGA. Written as DNA, the CDR3 is TGTGCCAGCAGCCCCCTCGGGGGTGGACTAGCGGGGTCCTACAATGAGCAGTTCTTC. Translation: CASSPLGGGLAGSYNEQFF.

The chain recombines TRBV7-3 with TRBJ2-1, with 12 bases fitting TRBD2. The trim removed 6 bases at V and 2 bases at J, leaving 5 bases unmatched. CDR1 is SGHTA and CDR2 is FQGTGA in the germline V gene. The CDR3 totals 16 residues. The CDR3 sequence is CASSNGLAGPYNEQFF. CDR3 in DNA: TGTGCCAGCAGTAACGGACTAGCGGGACCCTACAATGAGCAGTTCTTC.

This clonotype was seen at least ten times. The chain couples TRBV28 to TRBJ1-6; D is unresolved. The CDR3 runs 12 residues. The V gene lost 10 bases and the J gene lost 6 bases, with 10 bases spanning the gap. Germline assignment: CDR1 MDHEN and CDR2 SYDVKM. The CDR3 sequence is CAIDTGNSPLHF. DNA for the CDR3: TGTGCCATCGACACGGGTAATTCACCCCTCCACTTT.

The J gene is TRBJ1-1, the V gene TRBV28, with D unresolved. Looked up from germline, CDR1 is MDHEN and CDR2 is SYDVKM. This CDR3 is 11 amino acids long. The ends were cut back, 5 bases at V and 6 bases at J, with 7 bases in the middle. CDR3 bases: TGTGCCAGCAGTCTTCCATCTGAAGCTTTCTTT. This gives the protein CASSLPSEAFF.

Many counts were recorded for this clonotype. The chain is built from TRBV9 and TRBJ2-3; D is unclear. This CDR3 has 16 residues. Germline V gene lookup returns CDR1 SGDLS and CDR2 YYNGEE. V lost 0 bases and J lost 2, with 13 bases in between. Written as DNA, the CDR3 is TGTGCCAGCAGCGTAGGCGGCGGTTGGGACACAGATACGCAGTATTTT. This codes for CASSVGGGWDTDTQYF.

At least ten counts were recorded for this clonotype. The V and J genes are TRBV4-1 and TRBJ1-1; D unclear. Germline CDR1 reads MGHRA; CDR2 reads YSYEKL. Trimming took 5 bases from V and 1 from J, leaving 11 bases between them. CDR3 length: 14 residues. The CDR3 sequence is CASSVREGNTEAFF. The DNA for the CDR3 is TGCGCCAGCAGCGTCCGGGAGGGGAACACTGAAGCTTTCTTT.

The sample holds many counts of this clonotype. V gene TRBV7-2 combines with J gene TRBJ2-7; perhaps D is TRBD1 or TRBD2 (5 bases each). Trimming pared 5 bases from V and 0 bases from J, leaving 14 bases between. Germline V gene data show CDR1 as SGHTA and CDR2 as FQGNSA. CDR3 length equals 15 residues. CDR3: CASSPKWGSSYEQYF. The CDR3 DNA reads as TGTGCCAGCAGCCCTAAGTGGGGGAGCTCCTACGAGCAGTACTTC.

Details on this clonotype: Given a much more abundant clone one base away, this may be a read error. The chain joins TRBV28 to TRBJ2-7, with a possible D match to TRBD1 (6 bases). V was pared by 4 bases and J by 2 bases, with 12 bases between. Germline lookup yields CDR1 MDHEN and CDR2 SYDVKM. The CDR3 loop spans 14 amino acids. DNA for the CDR3: TGTGCCAGCAGTTCCCTGGACAGTCCCTACGAGCAGTACTTC. This translates into CASSSLDSPYEQYF.

This clonotype was seen ten or more times. This rearrangement joins TRBV28 to TRBJ2-1; D may be TRBD1 (5 bases). Trimming removed 5 bases at V and 4 bases at J, with 12 bases between. The CDR3 is made up of 14 amino acids. The germline V gene encodes CDR1 MDHEN and CDR2 SYDVKM. DNA of the CDR3: TGTGCCAGCAGTGGGGCTTCACCGTACAATGAGCAGTTCTTC. Translated: CASSGASPYNEQFF.

V gene TRBV7-2 combines with J gene TRBJ2-5, with no clear D. The CDR3 runs 18 residues. V was pared by 5 bases and J by 0 bases, with 22 bases between. From germline, CDR1 is SGHTA and CDR2 FQGNSA. The CDR3 DNA reads TGTGCCAGCAGCCAGGCCGTGGATCACCACCTTAACCAAGAGACCCAGTACTTC. Translated, it gives CASSQAVDHHLNQETQYF.

This clonotype was seen many times. V usage is TRBV7-2 and J usage is TRBJ2-3; 10 nucleotides align to TRBD1. Germline CDR1 SGHTA, CDR2 FQGNSA. CDR3 size: 14 residues. V gave up 7 bases and J gave up 6 bases; unmatched junction bases: 7. In DNA, the CDR3 is TGTGCCAGCAACGACAGGGGGCGCGTTGATACGCAGTATTTT. Its translation is CASNDRGRVDTQYF. The variable domain in full, with the rest retrieved from reference TRBV7-2 and TRBJ2-3, is GAGVSQSPSNKVTEKGKDVELRCDPISGHTALYWYRQSLGQGLEFLIYFQGNSAPDKSGLPSDRFSAERTGGSVSTLTIQRTQQEDSAVYLCASNDRGRVDTQYFGPGTRLTVL.

This chain joins TRBV10-3 and TRBJ2-7; 10 nucleotides agree with TRBD1. Per germline, CDR1 ENHRY and CDR2 SYGVKD. This CDR3 region has 16 residues. J lost 0 bases, V lost 3 bases, and 5 bases had no gene match. Here the CDR3 DNA reads TGTGCCATCAGTGAACTCGGACAGGGGGTCTCCTACGAGCAGTACTTC. Translation: CAISELGQGVSYEQYF.

This clonotype occurred a few times. V is TRBV20-1 and J is TRBJ2-2; TRBD2 aligns across 7 bases. Germline CDR1 DFQATT, CDR2 SNEGSKA (reference sequence). The J segment lost 4 bases and the V segment lost 3 bases, leaving 5 bases of the junction unmatched. CDR3 length: 14 residues. CDR3 nucleotides: TGCAGTGCTAGTGCGGGAGTCATCACCGGGGAGCTGTTTTTT. Its translation: CSASAGVITGELFF.

The CDR3 loop reads CASSYSSLPRPDEQFF. DNA for the CDR3: TGTGCCAGCAGTTACTCGAGTCTCCCCCGTCCGGATGAGCAGTTCTTC. The genes are TRBV6-2 or TRBV6-3 and TRBJ2-1; D gene ambiguous. Germline V gene lookup returns CDR1 MNHEY and CDR2 SVGEGT. The CDR3 extends over 16 amino acids. V shed 0 bases and J shed 8 bases, with 17 bases lying between them.

This clonotype has a handful of counts. The rearrangement joins TRBV4-1 to TRBJ2-4; a weak D match, TRBD1 (5 bases). Per germline, CDR1 MGHRA and CDR2 YSYEKL. V was pared by 2 bases and J by 1 base, with 9 bases between. CDR3 size: 15 residues. This chain's CDR3 is CASSQTAGAKNIQYF. CDR3 sequence (DNA): TGCGCCAGCAGCCAAACGGCAGGGGCCAAAAACATTCAGTACTTC.

This clonotype was observed many times. The gene calls are TRBV6-1 and TRBJ1-1; a possible D gene is TRBD1 (6 bases). CDR1 is MNHNS and CDR2 is SASEGT in the germline V gene. V lost 5 bases and J lost 4, with 14 bases in between. The CDR3 contains 14 residues. The CDR3 reads CASSSTGSSTEAFF. For the CDR3, the DNA is TGTGCCAGCAGTTCTACAGGGTCGAGCACTGAAGCTTTCTTT.

The V gene is TRBV15, the J gene TRBJ1-3; D possibly corresponds to TRBD1 (5 bases). Germline V gene sequence: CDR1 LNHNV, CDR2 YYDKDF (reference sequence). V lost 0 bases and J 1 base, leaving 7 bases between the germline ends. The CDR3 extends over 15 amino acids. CDR3 amino acids: CATSRDRVSGNTIYF. CDR3 nucleotides: TGTGCCACCAGCAGAGACAGGGTTTCTGGAAACACCATATATTTT.

J is TRBJ1-2 and V is TRBV7-8; a weak D match, TRBD1 (6 bases). Germline CDR1 is SGHVS and CDR2 is FQNEAQ. Trimming shortened V by 5 bases and J by 4 bases, and 11 bases separated the two germline ends. The CDR3 length is 13 residues. The CDR3: CASSLTDSYGYTF. The CDR3 coding sequence is TGTGCCAGCAGCCTAACGGACAGCTATGGCTACACCTTC.